This T cell receptor beta chain was sequenced for a study of T cells after yellow fever vaccination. Germline V lookup: CDR1 LGHNA, CDR2 YSLEER. The CDR3 is 16 amino acids. The trim removed 0 bases at V and 2 bases at J, leaving 7 bases unmatched. A universal primer site and UMIs were added as TCR cDNA was made by 5'RACE template switching. TCRdb used MiXCR to reprocess the 5' RACE reads, holding one entry per CDR3 protein. This sample yields some 300,000 distinct CDR3 sequences, of which around 8.6% are seen a single time; 3% to 4% belongs to the top ten. Notes on the study in general: One caveat is that FACS-sorted repertoires could contain abundant clonotypes contaminating from the bulk population.

Comment on this clonotype: The antigen is undetermined.

The rearrangement links TRBV4-3 to TRBJ2-7, with 7 bases that match TRBD1. This sequence was found in a man aged 18 to 29 who received the YFV17D yellow fever vaccine. The sequencing used CD4+ T cells sorted from PBMCs, collected 5 days after the yellow fever booster vaccination. Written as DNA, the CDR3 is TGCGCCAGCAGCCAAGAACCGGGACAGCGTACCTACGAGCAGTACGTC. Translation: CASSQEPGQRTYEQYV.